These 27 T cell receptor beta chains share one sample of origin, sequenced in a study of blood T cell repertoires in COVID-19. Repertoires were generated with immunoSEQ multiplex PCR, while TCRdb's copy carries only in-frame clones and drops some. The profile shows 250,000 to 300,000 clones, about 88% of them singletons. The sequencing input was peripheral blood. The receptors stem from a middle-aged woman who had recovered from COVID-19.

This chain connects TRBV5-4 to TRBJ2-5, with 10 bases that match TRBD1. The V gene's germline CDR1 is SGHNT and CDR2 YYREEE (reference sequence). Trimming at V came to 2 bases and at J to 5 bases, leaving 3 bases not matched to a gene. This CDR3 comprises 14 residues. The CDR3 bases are TGTGCCAGCAGCTTTGACAGGGGGCTTGAGACCCAGTACTTC. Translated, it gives CASSFDRGLETQYF.

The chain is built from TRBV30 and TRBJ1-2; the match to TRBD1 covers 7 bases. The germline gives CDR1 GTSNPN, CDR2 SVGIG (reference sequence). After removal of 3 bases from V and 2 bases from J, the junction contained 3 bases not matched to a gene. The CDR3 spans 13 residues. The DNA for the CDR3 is TGTGCCTGGAGCCAACAGGGGAACTATGGCTACACCTTC. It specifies CAWSQQGNYGYTF.

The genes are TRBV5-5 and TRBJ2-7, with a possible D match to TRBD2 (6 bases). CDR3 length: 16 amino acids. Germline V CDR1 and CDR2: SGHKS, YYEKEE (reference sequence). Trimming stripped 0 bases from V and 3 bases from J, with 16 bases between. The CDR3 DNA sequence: TGTGCCAGCAGCTTGGGATCGGCGGGACCCTACTACGAGCAGTACGTC. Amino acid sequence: CASSLGSAGPYYEQYV.

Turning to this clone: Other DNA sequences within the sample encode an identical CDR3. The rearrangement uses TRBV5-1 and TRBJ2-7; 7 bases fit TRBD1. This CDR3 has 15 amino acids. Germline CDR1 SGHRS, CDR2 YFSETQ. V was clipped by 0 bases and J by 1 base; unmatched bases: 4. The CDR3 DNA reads TGCGCCAGCAGCTTGGCCGGACAGGTTTCCTACGAGCAGTACTTC. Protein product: CASSLAGQVSYEQYF.

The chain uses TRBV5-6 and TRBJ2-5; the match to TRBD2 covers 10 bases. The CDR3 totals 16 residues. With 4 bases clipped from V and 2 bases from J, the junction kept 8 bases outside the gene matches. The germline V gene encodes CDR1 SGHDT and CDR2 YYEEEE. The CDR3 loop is CASSEQIAGGQETQYF. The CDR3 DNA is TGTGCCAGCAGCGAGCAGATAGCGGGGGGTCAAGAGACCCAGTACTTC.

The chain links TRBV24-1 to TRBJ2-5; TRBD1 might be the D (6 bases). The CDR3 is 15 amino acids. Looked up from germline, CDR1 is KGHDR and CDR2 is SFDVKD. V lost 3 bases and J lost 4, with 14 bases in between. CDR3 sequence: CATSDHQQGRETQYF. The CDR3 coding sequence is TGTGCCACCAGTGATCATCAACAGGGACGAGAGACCCAGTACTTC.

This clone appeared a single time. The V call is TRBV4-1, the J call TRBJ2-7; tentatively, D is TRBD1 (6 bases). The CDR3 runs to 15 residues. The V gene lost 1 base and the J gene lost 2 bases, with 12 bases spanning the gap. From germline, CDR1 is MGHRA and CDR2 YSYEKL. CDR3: CASSQVVGQTYEQYF. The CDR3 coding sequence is TGCGCCAGCAGCCAAGTAGTTGGACAGACCTACGAGCAGTACTTC.

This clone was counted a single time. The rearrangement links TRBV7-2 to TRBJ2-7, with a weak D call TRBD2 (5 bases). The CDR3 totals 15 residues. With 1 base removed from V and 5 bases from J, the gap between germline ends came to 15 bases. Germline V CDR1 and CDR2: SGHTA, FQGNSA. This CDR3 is CASSLETRRANEQYF. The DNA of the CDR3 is TGTGCCAGCAGCTTAGAGACCCGGCGGGCTAACGAGCAGTACTTC.

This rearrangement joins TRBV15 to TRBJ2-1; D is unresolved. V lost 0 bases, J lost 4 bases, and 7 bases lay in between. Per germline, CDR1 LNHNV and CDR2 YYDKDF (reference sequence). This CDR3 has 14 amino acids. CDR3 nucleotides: TGTGCCACCAGCAGAGATACCGGTTACAATGAGCAGTTCTTC. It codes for CATSRDTGYNEQFF.

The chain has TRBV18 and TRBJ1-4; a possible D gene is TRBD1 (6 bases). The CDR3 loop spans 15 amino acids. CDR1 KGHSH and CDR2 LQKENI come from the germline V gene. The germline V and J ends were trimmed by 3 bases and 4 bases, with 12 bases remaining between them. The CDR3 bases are TGTGCCAGCTCACCCTGGACAGCTATTAATGAAAAACTGTTTTTT. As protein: CASSPWTAINEKLFF.

The CDR3 sequence is CAWSRGGPYNEQFF. The CDR3 DNA reads TGTGCCTGGAGTAGAGGGGGCCCCTACAATGAGCAGTTCTTC. V gene TRBV30 combines with J gene TRBJ2-1, with 7 bases aligning to TRBD1. This CDR3 has 14 amino acids. CDR1 GTSNPN and CDR2 SVGIG come from the germline V gene (reference sequence). Trimming cost V 2 bases and J 2 bases; bases outside gene matches: 3.

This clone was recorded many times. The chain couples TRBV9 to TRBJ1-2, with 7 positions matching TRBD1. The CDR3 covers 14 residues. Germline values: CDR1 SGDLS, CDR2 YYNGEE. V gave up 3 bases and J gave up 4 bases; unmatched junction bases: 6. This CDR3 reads CASSEGDSSYGYTF. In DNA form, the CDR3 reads TGTGCCAGCAGCGAGGGGGACAGTTCCTATGGCTACACCTTC.

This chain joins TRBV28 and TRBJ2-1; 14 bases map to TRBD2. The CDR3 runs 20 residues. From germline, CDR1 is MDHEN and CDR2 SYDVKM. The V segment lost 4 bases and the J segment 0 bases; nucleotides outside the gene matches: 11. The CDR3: CASSSIGLAGGLSSYNEQFF. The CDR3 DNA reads TGTGCCAGCAGTTCTATAGGACTAGCGGGGGGCTTGAGCTCCTACAATGAGCAGTTCTTC.

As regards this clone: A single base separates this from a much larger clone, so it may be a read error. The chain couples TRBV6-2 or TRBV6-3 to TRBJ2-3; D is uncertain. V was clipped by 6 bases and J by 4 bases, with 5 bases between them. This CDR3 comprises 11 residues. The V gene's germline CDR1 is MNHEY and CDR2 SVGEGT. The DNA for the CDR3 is TGTGCCAGCAGCGACTCAGATACGCAGTATTTT. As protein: CASSDSDTQYF.

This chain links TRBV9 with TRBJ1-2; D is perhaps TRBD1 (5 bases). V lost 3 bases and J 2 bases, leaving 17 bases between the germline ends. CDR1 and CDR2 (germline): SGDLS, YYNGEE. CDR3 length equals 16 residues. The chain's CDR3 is CASSEPRGTFNYGYTF. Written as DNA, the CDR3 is TGTGCCAGCAGCGAACCACGGGGGACCTTCAACTATGGCTACACCTTC.

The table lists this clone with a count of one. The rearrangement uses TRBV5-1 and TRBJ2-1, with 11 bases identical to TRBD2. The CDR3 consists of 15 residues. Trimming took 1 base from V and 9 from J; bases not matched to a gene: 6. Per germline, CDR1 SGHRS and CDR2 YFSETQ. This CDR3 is CASSLSSGGAGEQFF. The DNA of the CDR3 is TGCGCCAGCAGCTTGAGTAGCGGGGGGGCAGGTGAGCAGTTCTTC.

CDR3 bases: TGTGCCAGCAGCAAAGGGACTAGCGGGAGGGCAGGGGAGCAGTTCTTC. Translating gives CASSKGTSGRAGEQFF. The chain combines TRBV21-1 with TRBJ2-1; the table's TRBD2 call for D was not verified on the DNA. TRBV21-1 is tagged as a pseudogene. The CDR3 extends over 16 amino acids.

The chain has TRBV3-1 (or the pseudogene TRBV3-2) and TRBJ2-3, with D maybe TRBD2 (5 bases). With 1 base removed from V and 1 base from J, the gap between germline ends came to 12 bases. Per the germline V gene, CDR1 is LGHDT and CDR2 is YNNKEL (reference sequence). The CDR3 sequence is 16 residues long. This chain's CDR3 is CASSQGPRRGTDTQYF. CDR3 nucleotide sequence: TGTGCCAGCAGCCAAGGCCCCCGGCGGGGCACAGATACGCAGTATTTT.

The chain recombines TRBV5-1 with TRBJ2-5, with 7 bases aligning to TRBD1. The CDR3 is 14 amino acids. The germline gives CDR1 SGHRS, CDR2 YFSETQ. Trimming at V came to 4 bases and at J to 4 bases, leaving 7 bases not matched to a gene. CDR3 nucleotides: TGCGCCAGCAGCCCGGGACAGTCCCCAGAGACCCAGTACTTC. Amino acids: CASSPGQSPETQYF.

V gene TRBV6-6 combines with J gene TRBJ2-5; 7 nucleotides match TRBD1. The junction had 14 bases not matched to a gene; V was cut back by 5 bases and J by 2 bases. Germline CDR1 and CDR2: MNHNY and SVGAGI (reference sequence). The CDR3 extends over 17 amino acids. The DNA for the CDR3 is TGTGCCAGCAGTCTTCGGACAGGCCGAACAGGGCAAGAGACCCAGTACTTC. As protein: CASSLRTGRTGQETQYF.

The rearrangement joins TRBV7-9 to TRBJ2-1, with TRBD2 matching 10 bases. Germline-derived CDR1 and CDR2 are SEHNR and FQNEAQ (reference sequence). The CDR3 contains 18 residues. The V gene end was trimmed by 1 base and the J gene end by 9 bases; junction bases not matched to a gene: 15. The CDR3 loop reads CASSLGFQREGGFGEQFF. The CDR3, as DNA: TGTGCCAGCAGCTTAGGCTTCCAGCGGGAGGGTGGATTTGGTGAGCAGTTCTTC. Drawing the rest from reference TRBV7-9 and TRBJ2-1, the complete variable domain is DTGVSQNPRHKITKRGQNVTFRCDPISEHNRLYWYRQTLGQGPEFLTYFQNEAQLEKSRLLSDRFSAERPKGSFSTLEIQRTEQGDSAMYLCASSLGFQREGGFGEQFFGPGTRLTVL.

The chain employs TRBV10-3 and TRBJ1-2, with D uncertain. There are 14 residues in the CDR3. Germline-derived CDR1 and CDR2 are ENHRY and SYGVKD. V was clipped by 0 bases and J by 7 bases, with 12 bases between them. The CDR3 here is CAISESEGAGGYTF. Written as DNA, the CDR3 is TGTGCCATCAGTGAGTCAGAGGGTGCGGGTGGCTACACCTTC.

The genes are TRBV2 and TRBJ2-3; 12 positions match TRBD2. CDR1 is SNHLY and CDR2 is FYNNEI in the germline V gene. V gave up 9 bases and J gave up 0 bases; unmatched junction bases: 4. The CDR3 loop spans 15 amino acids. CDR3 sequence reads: CASWTSGMSTDTQYF. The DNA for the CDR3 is TGTGCCAGTTGGACTAGCGGGATGAGCACAGATACGCAGTATTTT.

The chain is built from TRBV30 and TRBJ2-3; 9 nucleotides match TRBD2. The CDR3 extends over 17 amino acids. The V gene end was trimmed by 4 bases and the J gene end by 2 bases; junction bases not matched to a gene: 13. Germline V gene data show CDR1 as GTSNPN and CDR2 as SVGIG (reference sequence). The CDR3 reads CAWTWGGSGGFTDTQYF. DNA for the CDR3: TGTGCCTGGACTTGGGGTGGTAGCGGGGGCTTCACAGATACGCAGTATTTT.

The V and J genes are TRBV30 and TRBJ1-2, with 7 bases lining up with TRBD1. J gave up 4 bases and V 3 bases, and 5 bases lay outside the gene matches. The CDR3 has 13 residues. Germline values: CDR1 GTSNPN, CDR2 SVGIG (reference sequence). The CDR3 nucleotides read TGTGCCTGGAGACCAGCAGGGGGCTATGGCTACACCTTC. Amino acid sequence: CAWRPAGGYGYTF.

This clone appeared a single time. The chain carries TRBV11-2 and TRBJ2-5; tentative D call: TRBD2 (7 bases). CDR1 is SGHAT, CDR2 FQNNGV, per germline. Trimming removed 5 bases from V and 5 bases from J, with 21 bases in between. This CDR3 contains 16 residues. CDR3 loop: CASSRPWGGALETQYF. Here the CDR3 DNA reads TGTGCCAGCAGCCGCCCGTGGGGGGGGGCCTTGGAGACCCAGTACTTC.

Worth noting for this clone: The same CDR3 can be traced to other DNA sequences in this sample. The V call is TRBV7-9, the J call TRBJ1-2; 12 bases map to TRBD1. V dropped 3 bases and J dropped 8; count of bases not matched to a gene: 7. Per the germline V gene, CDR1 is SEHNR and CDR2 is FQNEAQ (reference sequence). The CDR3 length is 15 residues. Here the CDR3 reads CASSFPGQGAGGYTF. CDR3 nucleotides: TGTGCCAGCAGCTTCCCGGGACAGGGGGCTGGCGGCTACACCTTC.